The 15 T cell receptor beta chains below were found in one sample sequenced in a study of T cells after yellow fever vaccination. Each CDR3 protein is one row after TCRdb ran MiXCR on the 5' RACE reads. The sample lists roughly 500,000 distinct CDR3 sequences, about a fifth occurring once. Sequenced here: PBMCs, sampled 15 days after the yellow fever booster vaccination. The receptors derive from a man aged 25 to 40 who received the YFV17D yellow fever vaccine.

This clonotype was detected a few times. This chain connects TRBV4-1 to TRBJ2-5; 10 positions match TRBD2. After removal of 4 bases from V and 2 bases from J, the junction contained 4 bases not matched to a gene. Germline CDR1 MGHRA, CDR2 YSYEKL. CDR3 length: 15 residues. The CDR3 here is CASSRGLAVQETQYF. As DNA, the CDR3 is TGCGCCAGCAGCCGCGGACTAGCGGTACAAGAGACCCAGTACTTC.

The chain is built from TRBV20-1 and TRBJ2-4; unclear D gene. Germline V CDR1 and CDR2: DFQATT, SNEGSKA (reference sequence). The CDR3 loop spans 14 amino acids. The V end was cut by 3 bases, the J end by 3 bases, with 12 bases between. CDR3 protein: CSASHLPNKNIQYF. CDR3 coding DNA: TGCAGTGCTAGCCACTTGCCTAACAAAAACATTCAGTACTTC.

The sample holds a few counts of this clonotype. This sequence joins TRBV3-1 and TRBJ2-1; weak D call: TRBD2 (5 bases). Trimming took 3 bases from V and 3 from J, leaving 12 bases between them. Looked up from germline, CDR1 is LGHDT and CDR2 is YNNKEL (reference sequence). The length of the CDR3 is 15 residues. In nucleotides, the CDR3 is TGTGCCAGCAGCCAGCTGGTAGCGAGCTACAATGAGCAGTTCTTC. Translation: CASSQLVASYNEQFF.

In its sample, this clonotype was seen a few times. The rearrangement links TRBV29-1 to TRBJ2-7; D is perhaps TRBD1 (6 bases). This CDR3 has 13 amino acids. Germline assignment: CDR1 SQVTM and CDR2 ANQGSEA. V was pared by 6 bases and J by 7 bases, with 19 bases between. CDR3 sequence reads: CSVGDTPFEEQYF. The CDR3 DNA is TGCAGCGTGGGGGACACCCCCTTTGAGGAGCAGTACTTC.

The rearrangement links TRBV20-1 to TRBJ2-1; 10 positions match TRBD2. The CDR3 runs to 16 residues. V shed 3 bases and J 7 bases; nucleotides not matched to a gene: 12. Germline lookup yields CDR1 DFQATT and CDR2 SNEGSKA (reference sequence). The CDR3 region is CSASGTGLAKGNEQFF. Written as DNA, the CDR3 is TGCAGTGCTAGTGGAACGGGACTAGCGAAGGGTAATGAGCAGTTCTTC.

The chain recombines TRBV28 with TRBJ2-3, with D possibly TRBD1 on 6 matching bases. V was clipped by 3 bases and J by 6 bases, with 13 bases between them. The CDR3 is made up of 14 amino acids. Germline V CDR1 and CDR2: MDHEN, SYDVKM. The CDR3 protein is CASSLGRDTDTQYF. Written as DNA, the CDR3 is TGTGCCAGCAGTTTGGGAAGGGACACGGATACGCAGTATTTT.

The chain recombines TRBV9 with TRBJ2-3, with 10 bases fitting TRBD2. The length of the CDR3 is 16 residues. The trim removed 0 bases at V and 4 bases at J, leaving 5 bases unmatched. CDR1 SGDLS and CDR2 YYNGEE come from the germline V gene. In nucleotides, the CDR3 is TGTGCCAGCAGCGTAGCCCTAGCGGGAGTCGCAGATACGCAGTATTTT. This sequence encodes CASSVALAGVADTQYF.

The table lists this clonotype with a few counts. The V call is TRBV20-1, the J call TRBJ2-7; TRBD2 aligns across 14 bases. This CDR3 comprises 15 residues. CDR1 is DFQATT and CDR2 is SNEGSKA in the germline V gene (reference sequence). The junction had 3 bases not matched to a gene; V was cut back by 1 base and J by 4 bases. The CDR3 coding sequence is TGCAGTGCTAGAGTAGGGACTAGCGGGAGTTACGAGCAGTACTTC. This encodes CSARVGTSGSYEQYF.

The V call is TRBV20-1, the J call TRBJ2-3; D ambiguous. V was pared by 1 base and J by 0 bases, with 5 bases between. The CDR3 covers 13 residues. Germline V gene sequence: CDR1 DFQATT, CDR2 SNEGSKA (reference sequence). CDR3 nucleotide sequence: TGCAGTGCTAGAGCAGACAGCACAGATACGCAGTATTTT. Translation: CSARADSTDTQYF.

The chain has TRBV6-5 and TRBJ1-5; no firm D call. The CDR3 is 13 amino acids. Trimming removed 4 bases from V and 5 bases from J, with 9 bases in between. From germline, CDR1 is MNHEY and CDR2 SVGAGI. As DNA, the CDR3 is TGTGCCAGCAGTTCCAGAGGGCATCAGCCCCAGCATTTT. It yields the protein CASSSRGHQPQHF.

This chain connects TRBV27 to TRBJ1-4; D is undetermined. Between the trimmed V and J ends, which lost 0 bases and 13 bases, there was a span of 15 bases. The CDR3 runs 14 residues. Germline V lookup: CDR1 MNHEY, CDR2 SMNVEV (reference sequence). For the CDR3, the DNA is TGTGCCAGCAGTTTATCGTCCGGGTTCAGTGGACTGTTTTTT. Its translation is CASSLSSGFSGLFF.

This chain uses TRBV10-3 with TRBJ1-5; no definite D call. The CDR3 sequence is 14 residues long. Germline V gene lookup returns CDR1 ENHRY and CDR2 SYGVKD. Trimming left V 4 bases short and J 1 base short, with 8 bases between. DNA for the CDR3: TGTGCCATCAGTGGACCGGGGAGCAATCAGCCCCAGCATTTT. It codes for CAISGPGSNQPQHF.

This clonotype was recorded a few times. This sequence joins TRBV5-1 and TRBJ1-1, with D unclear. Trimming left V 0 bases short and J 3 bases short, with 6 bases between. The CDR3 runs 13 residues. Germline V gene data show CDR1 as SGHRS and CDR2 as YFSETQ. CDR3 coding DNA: TGCGCCAGCAGCTTGGCCGCTTACACTGAAGCTTTCTTT. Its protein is CASSLAAYTEAFF.

This CDR3 reads CSALRGTSYEQYF. CDR3 nucleotides: TGCAGTGCTCTTAGGGGGACTTCCTACGAGCAGTACTTC. The gene calls are TRBV20-1 and TRBJ2-7; TRBD1 or TRBD2 may be the D gene (6 bases each). V gave up 5 bases and J gave up 1 base, with 12 bases separating them. CDR1 DFQATT and CDR2 SNEGSKA come from the germline V gene (reference sequence). The CDR3 extends over 13 amino acids.

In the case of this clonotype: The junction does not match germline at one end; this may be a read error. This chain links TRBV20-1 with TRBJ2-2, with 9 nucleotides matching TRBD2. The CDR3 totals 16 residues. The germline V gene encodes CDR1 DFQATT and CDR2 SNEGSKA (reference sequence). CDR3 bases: TGCTGTGCTAGAACCCGACTAGCGGAGCGCACCGGGGAGCTGTTTTTT. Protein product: CCARTRLAERTGELFF.